This TCR beta chain was identified during a study of CD8 T cells in Susac syndrome. Study-wide results and caveats: The study conceded that relatively few individuals underwent its TCR sequencing and HLA analysis.

Sequencing of TCR beta was carried out in blood CD8+ and CD4+ T cells. This clonotype has a single count. Its antigen is not identified. This CDR3 comprises 12 residues. In germline, CDR1 is SQVTM, CDR2 ANQGSEA. After removal of 2 bases from V and 5 bases from J, the junction contained 2 bases not matched to a gene. An amount of RNA that ranged from about 0.45 to 1 ug was reverse transcribed with random hexamers. An immunoSEQ multiplex PCR generated amplified TCR beta CDR3 products spanning 54 Vbeta and 13 Jbeta. One entry per CDR3 protein results from TCRdb running MiXCR on the immunoSEQ multiplex PCR reads. The data hold some 180,000 distinct CDR3 sequences, with approximately 94% observed a single time.

V is TRBV29-1 and J is TRBJ2-5; TRBD2 matches at 7 bases. This receptor was identified in a human donor in good health. Specimen: CD4+ T cells from PBMCs. The CDR3 protein is CSVELGGETQYF. In nucleotides, the CDR3 is TGCAGCGTTGAATTGGGAGGGGAGACCCAGTACTTC.